What follows are 31 T cell receptor beta chains derived from one specimen sequenced in a study of circulating and synovial CD4+ cells in juvenile arthritis. Using immunoSEQ multiplex PCR, the repertoire was profiled, and TCRdb retains in-frame clones only, with some absent. The sample includes approximately 15,000 clones, approximately 89% of them seen just once. The specimen sequenced was CD4+ T cells from blood. The receptors were sampled from a human donor with juvenile idiopathic arthritis.

The chain combines TRBV9 with TRBJ2-5, with TRBD2 matching 10 bases. In germline, CDR1 is SGDLS, CDR2 YYNGEE. After removal of 0 bases from V and 10 bases from J, the junction contained 6 bases not matched to a gene. There are 14 residues in the CDR3. CDR3 loop: CASSVDPSGSLQYF. Written as DNA, the CDR3 is TGTGCCAGCAGCGTAGACCCTAGCGGGAGTCTCCAGTACTTC.

V gene TRBV2 combines with J gene TRBJ1-2; D gene uncertain. V was shortened by 8 bases and J by 6 bases, with 16 bases between the two germline ends. CDR1 and CDR2 from the germline V gene are SNHLY and FYNNEI. The CDR3 sequence is 13 residues long. This CDR3 reads CASAGGTEDGYTF. CDR3 nucleotide sequence: TGTGCCAGCGCGGGCGGAACAGAAGATGGCTACACCTTC.

V and J are TRBV27 and TRBJ2-5; D not certain. CDR1 and CDR2 (germline): MNHEY, SMNVEV (reference sequence). The V and J ends lost 5 bases and 2 bases respectively, with 18 bases between them. This CDR3 spans 16 amino acids. The CDR3 DNA follows: TGTGCCAGCAGTACCCACGCTACCTTGGTTCAAGAGACCCAGTACTTC. As protein: CASSTHATLVQETQYF.

The chain recombines TRBV6-6 with TRBJ1-2; D is unresolved. The germline V and J ends were trimmed by 0 bases and 7 bases, with 12 bases remaining between them. The CDR3 is made up of 14 amino acids. Germline CDR1 and CDR2: MNHNY and SVGAGI (reference sequence). CDR3 in DNA: TGTGCCAGCAGTTACTCGCGTGCCGAGGGTGGCTACACCTTC. Translating gives CASSYSRAEGGYTF.

This chain uses TRBV7-2 with TRBJ1-1; no clear D. V lost 7 bases to trimming and J lost 4 bases, with 16 bases between them. Per germline, CDR1 SGHTA and CDR2 FQGNSA. The CDR3 runs 14 residues. The CDR3 coding sequence is TGTGCCAGCATCATATTTAGGGAGGGCACTGAAGCTTTCTTT. Protein sequence: CASIIFREGTEAFF.

This clone was recorded a few times. This sequence joins TRBV7-9 and TRBJ2-7; D unclear. Germline loops: CDR1 SEHNR, CDR2 FQNEAQ (reference sequence). The V and J ends lost 1 base and 2 bases respectively, with 9 bases between them. The CDR3 runs 14 residues. The CDR3 coding sequence is TGTGCCAGCAGCTTAGACACTATCGCCTACGAGCAGTACTTC. This translates into CASSLDTIAYEQYF. Looking up the rest from reference TRBV7-9 and TRBJ2-7 gives the full variable domain: DTGVSQNPRHKITKRGQNVTFRCDPISEHNRLYWYRQTLGQGPEFLTYFQNEAQLEKSRLLSDRFSAERPKGSFSTLEIQRTEQGDSAMYLCASSLDTIAYEQYFGPGTRLTVT.

A few counts support this clone. The J gene is TRBJ1-4, the V gene TRBV5-1; D is undetermined. The CDR3 has 14 residues. V was pared by 0 bases and J by 7 bases, with 10 bases between. Germline V lookup: CDR1 SGHRS, CDR2 YFSETQ. The CDR3 here is CASSLGPSGEKLFF. CDR3 bases: TGCGCCAGCAGCTTGGGGCCATCGGGTGAAAAACTGTTTTTT.

This clone has just one count. This chain joins TRBV11-2 and TRBJ1-1, with D possibly TRBD1 on 5 matching bases. Germline V gene lookup returns CDR1 SGHAT and CDR2 FQNNGV. The CDR3 sequence is 14 residues long. V lost 3 bases to trimming and J lost 3 bases, with 11 bases between them. The CDR3 DNA is TGTGCCAGCAGCTTCCAGGGCAGCGACACTGAAGCTTTCTTT. It yields the protein CASSFQGSDTEAFF.

The chain is built from TRBV29-1 and TRBJ2-5; no firm D call. CDR3 length: 12 residues. V lost 4 bases and J lost 4, with 10 bases in between. CDR1 SQVTM and CDR2 ANQGSEA come from the germline V gene. CDR3 coding DNA: TGCAGCGTTGTCCCGGTCGGAGAGACCCAGTACTTC. This translates into CSVVPVGETQYF.

The V and J genes are TRBV29-1 and TRBJ1-5; no definite D call. This CDR3 spans 13 amino acids. V lost 6 bases to trimming and J lost 0 bases, with 9 bases between them. CDR1 and CDR2 (germline): SQVTM, ANQGSEA. In nucleotides, the CDR3 is TGCAGCGTCTCCGGGGATAGCAATCAGCCCCAGCATTTT. Its translation: CSVSGDSNQPQHF.

The chain links TRBV9 to TRBJ2-5, with D perhaps TRBD1 (7 bases). The J call is doubtful: the DNA matches TRBJ2-7 better. The CDR3 is 14 residues long. CDR1 and CDR2 (germline): SGDLS, YYNGEE. The CDR3 spells CASSVVSGGGEQYF. CDR3 sequence (DNA): TGTGCCAGCAGCGTAGTATCAGGGGGAGGCGAGCAGTACTTC.

This clone was seen once. This chain connects TRBV27 to TRBJ1-5; 8 bases are a match to TRBD1. The length of the CDR3 is 16 residues. Germline V gene sequence: CDR1 MNHEY, CDR2 SMNVEV (reference sequence). Losses at the gene ends were 2 bases for V and 3 bases for J; bases not matched to a gene: 6. This CDR3 is CASSLVTGGFNQPQHF. CDR3 DNA: TGTGCCAGCAGTTTAGTTACAGGGGGTTTCAATCAGCCCCAGCATTTT.

The CDR3: CASSLARGTSGRGTGELFF. The CDR3 nucleotides are TGTGCCAGCAGCTTAGCGCGCGGGACTAGCGGGAGGGGCACCGGGGAGCTGTTTTTT. The gene calls are TRBV7-6 and TRBJ2-2, with TRBD2 identical over 16 bases. Per the germline V gene, CDR1 is SGHVS and CDR2 is FNYEAQ. V shed 0 bases, J shed 4 bases, and the junction held 5 bases outside the gene matches. The CDR3 runs to 19 residues.

J is TRBJ2-3 and V is TRBV7-8; D is perhaps TRBD1 (5 bases). From germline, CDR1 is SGHVS and CDR2 FQNEAQ. V dropped 8 bases and J dropped 4 bases, with 19 bases sitting between them. This CDR3 is built from 15 residues. CDR3 sequence (DNA): TGTGCCAGCCGATCCCAGGGATATCAGGCAGATACGCAGTATTTT. Translated, it gives CASRSQGYQADTQYF.

This chain connects TRBV27 to TRBJ2-1; 7 nucleotides line up with TRBD1. Per germline, CDR1 MNHEY and CDR2 SMNVEV (reference sequence). This CDR3 has 15 residues. After removal of 7 bases from V and 8 bases from J, the junction contained 14 bases not matched to a gene. The CDR3 coding sequence is TGTGCCAGCAATCAACTGAGGGGGCCGGAGCATGAGCAGTTCTTC. This translates into CASNQLRGPEHEQFF.

The rearrangement joins TRBV11-3 to TRBJ1-1; D might be TRBD1 (6 bases). Germline CDR1 SGHNT, CDR2 YENEEA. The V end lost 1 base, the J end lost 1 base, and 10 bases lay between the germline ends. The CDR3 spans 15 residues. The CDR3 coding sequence is TGTGCCAGCAGCTTAGGGGGGACACAGAACACTGAAGCTTTCTTT. Protein sequence: CASSLGGTQNTEAFF.

This CDR3 is CASSASDLGYGYTF. Written as DNA, the CDR3 is TGTGCCAGCAGCGCAAGCGACTTAGGCTATGGCTACACCTTC. The V gene is TRBV6-5, the J gene TRBJ1-2; D ambiguous. There are 14 residues in the CDR3. V dropped 6 bases and J dropped 4 bases, with 15 bases sitting between them. Per the germline V gene, CDR1 is MNHEY and CDR2 is SVGAGI.

The J gene is TRBJ1-5, the V gene TRBV19, with 7 bases aligning to TRBD1. The CDR3 loop spans 13 amino acids. The J segment lost 2 bases and the V segment lost 6 bases, leaving 1 base of the junction unmatched. Germline-derived CDR1 and CDR2 are LNHDA and SQIVND (reference sequence). CDR3 loop: CASRGTGNQPQHF. CDR3 coding DNA: TGTGCCAGTAGGGGGACAGGCAATCAGCCCCAGCATTTT.

The table lists this clone with a count of one. The chain couples TRBV19 to TRBJ2-1; TRBD2 matches 9 bases. There are 16 residues in the CDR3. V shed 4 bases, J shed 7 bases, and the junction held 11 bases outside the gene matches. Per the germline V gene, CDR1 is LNHDA and CDR2 is SQIVND (reference sequence). In nucleotides, the CDR3 is TGTGCCAGTAGTAAAGAAGGTCGCGGGAGGGGGAATGAGCAGTTCTTC. It yields the protein CASSKEGRGRGNEQFF. Combining the CDR3 with reference TRBV19 and TRBJ2-1 gives the whole variable domain DGGITQSPKYLFRKEGQNVTLSCEQNLNHDAMYWYRQDPGQGLRLIYYSQIVNDFQKGDIAEGYSVSREKKESFPLTVTSAQKNPTAFYLCASSKEGRGRGNEQFFGPGTRLTVL.

The gene calls are TRBV2 and TRBJ2-7; D is unclear. The CDR3 loop spans 14 amino acids. Between the trimmed V and J ends, which lost 1 base and 2 bases, there was a span of 9 bases. CDR1 and CDR2 from the germline V gene are SNHLY and FYNNEI. The CDR3, as DNA: TGTGCCAGCAGTGAAGTATTAGCAGCCTACGAGCAGTACTTC. Protein: CASSEVLAAYEQYF.

The rearrangement links TRBV5-6 to TRBJ1-2, with D perhaps matching TRBD1 (5 bases). The germline gives CDR1 SGHDT, CDR2 YYEEEE. CDR3 length: 14 residues. Trimming took 0 bases from V and 4 from J, leaving 10 bases between them. Here the CDR3 reads CASSLGQRSYGYTF. In nucleotides, the CDR3 is TGTGCCAGCAGCTTGGGACAGAGATCCTATGGCTACACCTTC.

The genes are TRBV7-6 and TRBJ2-5; maybe TRBD1 (6 bases). The V end lost 2 bases, the J end lost 5 bases, and 12 bases lay between the germline ends. The CDR3 is 14 residues long. Germline CDR1 reads SGHVS; CDR2 reads FNYEAQ. CDR3 sequence (DNA): TGTGCCAGCAGCTTAACAGGGCCCCTGGAGACCCAGTACTTC. Translation: CASSLTGPLETQYF.

Written as DNA, the CDR3 is TGTGCCAGCTCACCATTGTCACAGCGGGATGAGCAGTTCTTC. Translation gives CASSPLSQRDEQFF. The chain couples TRBV18 to TRBJ2-1, with TRBD2 as a possible D gene (6 bases). The CDR3 loop spans 14 amino acids. The germline V gene has CDR1 KGHSH and CDR2 LQKENI. V shed 2 bases and J shed 8 bases, with 13 bases lying between them. Together with reference TRBV18 and TRBJ2-1, the CDR3 gives the full variable domain: NAGVMQNPRHLVRRRGQEARLRCSPMKGHSHVYWYRQLPEEGLKFMVYLQKENIIDESGMPKERFSAEFPKEGPSILRIQQVVRGDSAAYFCASSPLSQRDEQFFGPGTRLTVL.

The chain employs TRBV4-2 and TRBJ2-3; 12 bases agree with TRBD2. Germline CDR1 is LGHNA and CDR2 is YNFKEQ. V trimming: 4 bases; J trimming: 3 bases; junction bases outside the gene matches: 8. The length of the CDR3 is 17 residues. CDR3 sequence reads: CASSRQTGTSGTDTQYF. DNA for the CDR3: TGTGCCAGCAGCCGCCAAACCGGGACTAGCGGGACAGATACGCAGTATTTT.

In its sample, this clone was seen once. V is TRBV30 and J is TRBJ2-3; 10 bases align to TRBD2. CDR1 is GTSNPN and CDR2 is SVGIG in the germline V gene (reference sequence). The V and J ends lost 0 bases and 2 bases, in that order; junction bases with no gene match: 11. This CDR3 is built from 18 residues. CDR3 protein: CAWSVPRIAGGITDTQYF. CDR3 nucleotide sequence: TGTGCCTGGAGTGTCCCCCGAATAGCGGGAGGTATCACAGATACGCAGTATTTT.

The CDR3 nucleotides read TGTGCCAGCAGCTTACTTAGCGGGGAAGAGACCCAGTACTTC. Protein: CASSLLSGEETQYF. This rearrangement joins TRBV11-1 to TRBJ2-5, with 8 bases matching TRBD2. V trimming: 2 bases; J trimming: 3 bases; junction bases outside the gene matches: 2. CDR1 and CDR2 from the germline V gene are SGHAT and FQDESV (reference sequence). The CDR3 has 14 amino acids.

The rearrangement joins TRBV5-1 to TRBJ2-7, with a weak D call TRBD1 (5 bases). V lost 4 bases, J lost 3 bases, and 14 bases lay in between. The germline V gene encodes CDR1 SGHRS and CDR2 YFSETQ. The CDR3 sequence is 14 residues long. CDR3 residues: CASSTEGAGYEQYF. The CDR3 DNA reads as TGCGCCAGCAGCACGGAAGGGGCCGGCTACGAGCAGTACTTC.

The chain recombines TRBV2 with TRBJ1-1, with D maybe TRBD1 (5 bases). CDR1 is SNHLY and CDR2 is FYNNEI in the germline V gene. This CDR3 is 14 amino acids long. V was trimmed by 11 bases and J by 1 base, leaving 17 bases between them. The CDR3 nucleotides read TGTGCCGACAGCAGTGGTACCAGGAACACTGAAGCTTTCTTT. Protein sequence: CADSSGTRNTEAFF.

CDR3 in DNA: TGCAGCGTCGCGACAGGGGTAACTGAAGCTTTCTTT. This sequence encodes CSVATGVTEAFF. This chain uses TRBV29-1 with TRBJ1-1; 8 bases align to TRBD1. After removal of 6 bases from V and 5 bases from J, the junction contained 5 bases not matched to a gene. The CDR3 is made up of 12 amino acids. Germline CDR1 is SQVTM and CDR2 is ANQGSEA.

This clone was counted a few times. The rearrangement links TRBV9 to TRBJ1-2, with D maybe TRBD1 (5 bases). Trimming shortened V by 3 bases and J by 10 bases, and 22 bases separated the two germline ends. The CDR3 has 15 residues. In germline, CDR1 is SGDLS, CDR2 YYNGEE. The CDR3 loop reads CASSAYKADSPAYTF. In DNA, the CDR3 is TGTGCCAGCAGCGCTTACAAGGCCGACAGTCCCGCCTACACCTTC.

The CDR3 nucleotides are TGTGCTAGTGGTTTGGACTGGCAGCCCCAGCATTTT. This translates into CASGLDWQPQHF. V gene TRBV12-5 combines with J gene TRBJ1-5; D gene uncertain. Germline V gene lookup returns CDR1 LGHNT and CDR2 FRNRAP. The CDR3 totals 12 residues. The germline V and J ends were trimmed by 1 base and 7 bases, with 5 bases remaining between them.